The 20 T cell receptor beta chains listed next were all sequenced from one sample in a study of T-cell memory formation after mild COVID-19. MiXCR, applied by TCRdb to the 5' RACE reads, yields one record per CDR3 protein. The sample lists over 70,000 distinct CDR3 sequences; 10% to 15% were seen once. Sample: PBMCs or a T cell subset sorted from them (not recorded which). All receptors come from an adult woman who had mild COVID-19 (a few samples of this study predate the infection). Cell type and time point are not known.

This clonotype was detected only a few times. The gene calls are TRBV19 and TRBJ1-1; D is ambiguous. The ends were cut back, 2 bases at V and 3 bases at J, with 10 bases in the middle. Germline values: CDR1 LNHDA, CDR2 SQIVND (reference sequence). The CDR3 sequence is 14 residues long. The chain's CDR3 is CASSIRPGDTEAFF. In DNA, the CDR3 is TGTGCCAGTAGTATACGGCCCGGGGACACTGAAGCTTTCTTT.

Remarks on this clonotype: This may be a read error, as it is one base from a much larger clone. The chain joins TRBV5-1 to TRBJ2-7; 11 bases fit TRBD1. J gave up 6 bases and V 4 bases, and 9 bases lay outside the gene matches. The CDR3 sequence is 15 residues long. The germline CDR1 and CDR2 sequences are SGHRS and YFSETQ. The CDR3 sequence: CASSVWTGGSFEQYF. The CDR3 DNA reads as TGCGCCAGCAGCGTCTGGACAGGGGGCAGCTTCGAGCAGTACTTC.

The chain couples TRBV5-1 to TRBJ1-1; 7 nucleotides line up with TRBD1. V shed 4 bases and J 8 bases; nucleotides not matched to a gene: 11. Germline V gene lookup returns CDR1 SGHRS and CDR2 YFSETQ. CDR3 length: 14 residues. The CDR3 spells CASSPGEGAGEAFF. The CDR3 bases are TGCGCCAGCAGCCCTGGGGAGGGGGCCGGAGAAGCTTTCTTT. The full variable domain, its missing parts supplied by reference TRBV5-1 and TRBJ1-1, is KAGVTQTPRYLIKTRGQQVTLSCSPISGHRSVSWYQQTPGQGLQFLFEYFSETQRNKGNFPGRFSGRQFSNSRSEMNVSTLELGDSALYLCASSPGEGAGEAFFGQGTRLTVV.

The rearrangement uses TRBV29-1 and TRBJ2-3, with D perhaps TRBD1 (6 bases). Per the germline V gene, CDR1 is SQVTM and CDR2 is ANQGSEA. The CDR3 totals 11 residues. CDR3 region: CSTMTDSQPYF. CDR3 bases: TGCAGTACAATGACGGACAGTCAGCCGTATTTT.

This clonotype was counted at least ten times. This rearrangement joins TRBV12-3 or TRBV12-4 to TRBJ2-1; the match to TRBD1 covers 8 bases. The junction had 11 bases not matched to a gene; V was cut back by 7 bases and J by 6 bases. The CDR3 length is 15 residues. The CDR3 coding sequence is TGTGCCAGCACCTTAGGACAGGGCCGGGGCAATGAGCAGTTCTTC. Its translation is CASTLGQGRGNEQFF.

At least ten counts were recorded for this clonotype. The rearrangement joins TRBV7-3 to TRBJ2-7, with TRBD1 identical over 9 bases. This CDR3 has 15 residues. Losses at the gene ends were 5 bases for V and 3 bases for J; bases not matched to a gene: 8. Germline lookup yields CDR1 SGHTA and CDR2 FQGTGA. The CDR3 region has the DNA TGTGCCAGCAGCCCCCGAGGGACAGGGATCTACGAGCAGTACTTC. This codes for CASSPRGTGIYEQYF. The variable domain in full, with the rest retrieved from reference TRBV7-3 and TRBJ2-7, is GAGVSQTPSNKVTEKGKYVELRCDPISGHTALYWYRQSLGQGPEFLIYFQGTGAADDSGLPNDRFFAVRPEGSVSTLKIQRTERGDSAVYLCASSPRGTGIYEQYFGPGTRLTVT.

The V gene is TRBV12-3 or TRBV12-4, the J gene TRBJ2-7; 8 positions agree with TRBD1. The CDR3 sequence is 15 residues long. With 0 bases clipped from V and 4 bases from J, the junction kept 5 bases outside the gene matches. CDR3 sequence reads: CASSLAGQGEYEQYF. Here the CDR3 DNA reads TGTGCCAGCAGTTTAGCTGGACAGGGAGAATACGAGCAGTACTTC.

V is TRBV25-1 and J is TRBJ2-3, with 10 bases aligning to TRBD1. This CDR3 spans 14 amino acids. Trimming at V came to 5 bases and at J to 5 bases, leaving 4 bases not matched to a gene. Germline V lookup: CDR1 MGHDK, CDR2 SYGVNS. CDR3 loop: CASSYGTGEDTQYF. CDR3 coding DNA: TGTGCCAGCAGTTATGGGACAGGGGAAGATACGCAGTATTTT.

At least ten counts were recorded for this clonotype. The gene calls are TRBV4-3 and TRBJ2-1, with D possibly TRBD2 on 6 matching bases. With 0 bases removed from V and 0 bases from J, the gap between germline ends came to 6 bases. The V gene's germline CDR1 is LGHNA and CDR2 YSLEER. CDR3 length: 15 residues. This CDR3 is CASSQDGSSYNEQFF. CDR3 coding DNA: TGCGCCAGCAGCCAAGACGGGAGCTCCTACAATGAGCAGTTCTTC.

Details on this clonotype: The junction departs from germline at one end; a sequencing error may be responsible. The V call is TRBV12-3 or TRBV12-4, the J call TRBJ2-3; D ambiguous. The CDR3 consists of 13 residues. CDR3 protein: CASSSAGLILRHF. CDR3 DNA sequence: TGTGCCAGCAGTTCCGCTGGCCTAATCCTCCGGCATTTT.

The CDR3 DNA reads as TGCGCCAGCACGACAGTCAATCAGCCCCAGCATTTT. Translation gives CASTTVNQPQHF. The chain links TRBV23-1 to TRBJ1-5, with TRBD1 as a possible D gene (5 bases). TRBV23-1 is given ORF status, its function remaining uncertain. The CDR3 totals 12 residues. V was cut by 7 bases and J by 3 bases, with 7 bases left in between.

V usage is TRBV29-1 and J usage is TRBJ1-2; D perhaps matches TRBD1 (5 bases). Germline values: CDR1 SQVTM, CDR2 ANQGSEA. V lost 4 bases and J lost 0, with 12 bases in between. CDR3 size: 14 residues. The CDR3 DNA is TGCAGCGTTGTACTAGGGGAAGCTAACTATGGCTACACCTTC. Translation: CSVVLGEANYGYTF. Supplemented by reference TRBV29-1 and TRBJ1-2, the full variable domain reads SAVISQKPSRDICQRGTSLTIQCQVDSQVTMMFWYRQQPGQSLTLIATANQGSEATYESGFVIDKFPISRPNLTFSTLTVSNMSPEDSSIYLCSVVLGEANYGYTFGSGTRLTVV.

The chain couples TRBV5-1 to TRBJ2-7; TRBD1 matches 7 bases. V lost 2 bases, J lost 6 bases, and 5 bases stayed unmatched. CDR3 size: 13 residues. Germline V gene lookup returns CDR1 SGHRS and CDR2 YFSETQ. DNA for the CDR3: TGCGCCAGCAGCTTTCGGACAGGCGGCGAGCAGTACTTC. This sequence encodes CASSFRTGGEQYF.

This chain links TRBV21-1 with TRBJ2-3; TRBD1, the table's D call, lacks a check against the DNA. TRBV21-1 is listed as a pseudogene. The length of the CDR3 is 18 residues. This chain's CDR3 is CASSLQGRTGDSTDTQYF. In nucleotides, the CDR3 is TGTGCCAGCAGCTTACAGGGGCGGACAGGGGATAGCACAGATACGCAGTATTTT.

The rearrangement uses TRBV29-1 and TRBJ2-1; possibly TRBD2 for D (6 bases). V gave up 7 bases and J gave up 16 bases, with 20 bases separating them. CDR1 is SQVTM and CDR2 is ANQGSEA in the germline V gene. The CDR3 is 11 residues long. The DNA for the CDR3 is TGCAGCGCTGATATAAGCGGAGGGGTCTTCTTC. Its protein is CSADISGGVFF.

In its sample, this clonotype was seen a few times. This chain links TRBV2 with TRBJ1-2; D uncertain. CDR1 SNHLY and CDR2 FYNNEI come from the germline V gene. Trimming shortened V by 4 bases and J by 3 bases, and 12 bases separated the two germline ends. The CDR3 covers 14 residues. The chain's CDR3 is CASSVAGWDYGYTF. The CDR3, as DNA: TGTGCCAGCAGTGTGGCAGGCTGGGACTATGGCTACACCTTC.

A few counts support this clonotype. CDR3 bases: TGTGCCAGCAGCGCCTTACAGGGCTCGACTTACAATGAGCAGTTCTTC. Its translation: CASSALQGSTYNEQFF. The chain couples TRBV7-9 to TRBJ2-1; the D gene is possibly TRBD1 (6 bases). The V end was cut by 5 bases, the J end by 4 bases, with 18 bases between. Germline CDR1 is SEHNR and CDR2 is FQNEAQ (reference sequence). The CDR3 contains 16 residues.

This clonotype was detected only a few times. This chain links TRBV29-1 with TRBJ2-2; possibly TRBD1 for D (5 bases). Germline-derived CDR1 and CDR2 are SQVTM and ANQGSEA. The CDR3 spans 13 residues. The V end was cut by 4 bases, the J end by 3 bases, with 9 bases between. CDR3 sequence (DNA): TGCAGCGTTGTGCAGGGTTACACCGGGGAGCTGTTTTTT. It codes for CSVVQGYTGELFF.

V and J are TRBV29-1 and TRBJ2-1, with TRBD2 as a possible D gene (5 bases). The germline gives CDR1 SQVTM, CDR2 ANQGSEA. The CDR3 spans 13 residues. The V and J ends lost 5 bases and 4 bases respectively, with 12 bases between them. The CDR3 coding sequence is TGCAGCGTTTTGTTACGGACTTACAATGAGCAGTTCTTC. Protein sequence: CSVLLRTYNEQFF.

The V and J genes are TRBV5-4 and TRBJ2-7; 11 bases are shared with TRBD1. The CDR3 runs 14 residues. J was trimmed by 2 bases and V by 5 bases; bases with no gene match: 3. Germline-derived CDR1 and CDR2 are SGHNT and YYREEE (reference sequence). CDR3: CASSWDRGTYEQYF. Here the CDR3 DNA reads TGTGCCAGCAGTTGGGACAGGGGGACCTACGAGCAGTACTTC.